The T cell receptor beta chain described here comes from a study of Graves' ophthalmopathy and Graves' hyperthyroidism. Study background: The study drew peripheral blood at initial diagnosis, before any treatment.

Other autoimmune diseases, uncontrolled infections, pregnancy or lactation ruled patients out of participation. What supplied the PBMCs was 7.5 to 10 ml of fresh peripheral blood. The study, taken as a whole, reports: Most expanded clonotypes in thyroid above 0.001 frequency also showed up in blood.

V was pared by 5 bases and J by 2 bases, with 11 bases of the junction left unmatched. The CDR3 contains 16 residues. Germline CDR1 MGHDK, CDR2 SYGVNS. On this clonotype itself: Its matching antigen is unknown.

Investigators amplified TCR beta CDR3 regions from RNA transcripts. Scientists carried out first-round RT-PCR using HTBI primers and then a second-round multiplex PCR. MiXCR was run by TCRdb on the multiplex PCR reads, yielding one entry per CDR3 protein. The sample shows almost 750,000 distinct CDR3 sequences, 40% of them seen only once. This chain links TRBV25-1 with TRBJ1-2, with 7 bases lining up with TRBD1. The sequence derives from an adult man with Graves' ophthalmopathy. The sample consisted of peripheral blood. The CDR3 spells CASSSLPDRVNYGYTF. The CDR3, as DNA: TGTGCCAGCAGTTCCTTACCAGACAGGGTGAACTATGGCTACACCTTC.